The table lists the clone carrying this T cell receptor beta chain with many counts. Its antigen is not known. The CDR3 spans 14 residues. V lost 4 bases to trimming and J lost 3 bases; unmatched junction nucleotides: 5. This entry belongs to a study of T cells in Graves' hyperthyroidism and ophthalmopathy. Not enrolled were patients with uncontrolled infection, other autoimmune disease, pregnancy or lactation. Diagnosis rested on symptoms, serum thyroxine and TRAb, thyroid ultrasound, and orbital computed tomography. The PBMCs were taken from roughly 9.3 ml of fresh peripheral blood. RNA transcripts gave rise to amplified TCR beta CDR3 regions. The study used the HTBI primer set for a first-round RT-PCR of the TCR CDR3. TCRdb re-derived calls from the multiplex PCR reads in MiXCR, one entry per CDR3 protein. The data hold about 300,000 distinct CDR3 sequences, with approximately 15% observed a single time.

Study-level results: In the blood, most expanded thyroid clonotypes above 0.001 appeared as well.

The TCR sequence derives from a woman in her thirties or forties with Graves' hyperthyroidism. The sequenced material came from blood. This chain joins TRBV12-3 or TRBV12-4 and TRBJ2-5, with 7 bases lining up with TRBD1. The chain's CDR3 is CASSSSGQEETQYF. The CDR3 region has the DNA TGTGCCAGCAGTTCCTCCGGACAGGAAGAGACCCAGTACTTC.